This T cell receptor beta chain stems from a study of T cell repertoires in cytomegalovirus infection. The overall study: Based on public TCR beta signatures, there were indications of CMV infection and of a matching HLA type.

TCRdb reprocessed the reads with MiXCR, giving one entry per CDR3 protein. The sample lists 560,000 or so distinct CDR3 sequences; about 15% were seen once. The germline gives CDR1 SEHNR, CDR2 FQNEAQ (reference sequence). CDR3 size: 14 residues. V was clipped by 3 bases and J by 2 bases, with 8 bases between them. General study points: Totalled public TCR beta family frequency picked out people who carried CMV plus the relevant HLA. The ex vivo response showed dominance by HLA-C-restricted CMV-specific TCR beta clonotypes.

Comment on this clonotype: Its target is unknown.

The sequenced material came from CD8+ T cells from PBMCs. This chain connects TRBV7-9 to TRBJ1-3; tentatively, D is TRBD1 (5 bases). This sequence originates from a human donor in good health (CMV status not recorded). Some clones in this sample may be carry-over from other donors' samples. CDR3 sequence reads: CASSLGEAGNTIYF. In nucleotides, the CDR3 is TGTGCCAGCAGCTTGGGGGAGGCTGGAAACACCATATATTTT.